This T cell receptor (beta chain) was identified during a study of blood T cell repertoires in COVID-19 (dated by TCRdb to 2018 to 2021). A note on the overall study: Samples covering the acute and convalescent phases of COVID-19 were provided by collaborators in the United States, Italy and Spain. A de-identified subject ID, COVID-19 status, age in years and sex were almost always included in the sample metadata. Where HLA class I and class II types were available, the types were taken from metadata supplied by the sample provider, not from assay-based typing. Deeply sampled blood TCRbeta repertoires from subjects exposed to, actively infected with, or recovered from COVID-19 were included in the dataset. The repertoires were released in a freely available public database intended as a resource for research on the immune response to SARS-CoV-2. Samples came from the ongoing ImmuneRACE study (first 160 participants) plus 1,254 subjects from 6 global collaborators. The material from the prospective study consisted of cDNA or gDNA derived from T cells, B-cell-depleted T cells, or PBMCs. Findings and caveats that apply to the study as a whole: Clinical and demographic metadata were provided uncurated, with the amount varying by source and participant.

Notes on this clone: What this receptor recognizes is not known. Within one base of it there is no much larger clone, and no base qualities were kept.

Whole blood was collected in K2EDTA tubes by collaborating institutions according to the institutions' own protocols. Collaborator samples were shipped for TCRbeta analysis as frozen whole blood, isolated PBMCs, or DNA extracted from either sample type. Taken from the germline V gene, the CDR1 and CDR2 loops are SGHRS and YFSETQ. Reading from cysteine to phenylalanine, the CDR3 counts 14 amino acids. Here the CDR3 DNA is all that survives: 42 bases in frame from base 1. Here V drops 4 bases and J drops 4 bases, and the junction holds 7 bases not matched to any gene. TCRbeta CDR3 regions were amplified from genomic DNA by means of the immunoSEQ Assay, a bias-controlled multiplex PCR. The study's processing was this. The number of nucleated cells in each sample was estimated from the amplification of reference gene primers within the assay. To quantify the absolute abundance of each unique TCRbeta CDR3 rearrangement, sequence reads were collapsed and filtered. For each sample, productive Simpson clonality was calculated as the square root of Simpson's diversity index over productive rearrangements. TCRdb carries this immuneACCESS record with in-frame sequences only. Its versions omit some clonotypes, under half of them owing to an unresolved V gene in the studies checked, with the rest unexplained. V and J calls plus clone size are reproduced from that table; the DNA served to infer D and trimming. Across this sample there are more than 200,000 clones, with around 84% seen only once. The ten largest clones represent 4.2% of the sample.

Sequences were obtained from peripheral blood. The rearrangement combines TRBV5-1 with TRBJ1-1, and TRBD1 aligns with 7 junction nucleotides. This clonotype was sampled from a man in his 60s with acute or convalescent COVID-19. Here the CDR3 is given as CASSRSSGGTEAFF. In nucleotide form, the sequence is TGCGCCAGCAGCCGATCGTCAGGGGGCACTGAAGCTTTCTTT.